This TCR beta chain stems from a study of technical replicates of blood from a few donors. V was pared by 3 bases and J by 4 bases, with 5 bases of the junction left unmatched. Germline V gene data show CDR1 as SGHNT and CDR2 as YYREEE (reference sequence). The CDR3 has 16 amino acids. Data came from immunoSEQ multiplex PCR; TCRdb stores just in-frame clones and leaves some out. Here the sample spans approximately 60,000 clones, around 85% being singletons. The chain joins TRBV5-4 to TRBJ2-1; 12 bases agree with TRBD2. The clonotype was recovered from a human donor in good health. Some clones in this sample may be carry-over from other donors' samples. Sample: PBMCs. The chain's CDR3 is CASSSELAGGYNEQFF. CDR3 nucleotide sequence: TGTGCCAGCAGCTCCGAACTAGCGGGAGGATACAATGAGCAGTTCTTC.